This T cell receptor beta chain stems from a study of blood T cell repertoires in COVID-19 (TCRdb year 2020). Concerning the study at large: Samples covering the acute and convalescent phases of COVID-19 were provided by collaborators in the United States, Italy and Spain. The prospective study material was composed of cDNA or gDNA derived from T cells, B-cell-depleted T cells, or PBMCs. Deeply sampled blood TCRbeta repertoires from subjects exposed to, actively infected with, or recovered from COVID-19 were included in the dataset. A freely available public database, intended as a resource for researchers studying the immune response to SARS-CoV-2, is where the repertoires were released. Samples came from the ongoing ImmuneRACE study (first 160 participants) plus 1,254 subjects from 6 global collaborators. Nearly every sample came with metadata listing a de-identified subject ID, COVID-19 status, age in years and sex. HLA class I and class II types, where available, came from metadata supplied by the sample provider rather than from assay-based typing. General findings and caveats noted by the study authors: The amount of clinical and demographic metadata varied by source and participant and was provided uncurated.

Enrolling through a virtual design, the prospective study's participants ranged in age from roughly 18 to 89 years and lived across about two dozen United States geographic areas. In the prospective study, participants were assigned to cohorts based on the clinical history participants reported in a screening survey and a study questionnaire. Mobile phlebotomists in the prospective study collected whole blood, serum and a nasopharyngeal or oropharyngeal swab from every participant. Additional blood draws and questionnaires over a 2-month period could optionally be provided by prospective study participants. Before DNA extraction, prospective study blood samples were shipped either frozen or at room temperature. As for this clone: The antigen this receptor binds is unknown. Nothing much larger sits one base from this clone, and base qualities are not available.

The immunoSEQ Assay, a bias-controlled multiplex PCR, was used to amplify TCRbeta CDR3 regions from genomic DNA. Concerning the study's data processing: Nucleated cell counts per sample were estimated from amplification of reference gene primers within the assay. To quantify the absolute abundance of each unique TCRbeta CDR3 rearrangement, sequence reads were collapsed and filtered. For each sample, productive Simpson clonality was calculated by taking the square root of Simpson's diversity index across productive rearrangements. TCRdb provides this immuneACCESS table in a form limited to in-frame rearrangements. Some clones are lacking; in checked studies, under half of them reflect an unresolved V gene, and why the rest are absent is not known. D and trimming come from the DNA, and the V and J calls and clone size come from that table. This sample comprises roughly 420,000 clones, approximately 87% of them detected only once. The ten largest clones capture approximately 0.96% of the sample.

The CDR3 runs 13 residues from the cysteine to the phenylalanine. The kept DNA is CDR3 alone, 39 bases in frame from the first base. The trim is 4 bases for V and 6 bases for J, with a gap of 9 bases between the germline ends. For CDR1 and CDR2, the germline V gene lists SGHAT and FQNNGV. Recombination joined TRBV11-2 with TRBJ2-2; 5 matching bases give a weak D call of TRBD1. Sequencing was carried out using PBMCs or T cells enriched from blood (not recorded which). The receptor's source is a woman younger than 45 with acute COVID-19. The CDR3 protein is CASSSDIPGELFF. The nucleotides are TGTGCCAGCAGCTCGGACATTCCCGGGGAGCTGTTTTTT.